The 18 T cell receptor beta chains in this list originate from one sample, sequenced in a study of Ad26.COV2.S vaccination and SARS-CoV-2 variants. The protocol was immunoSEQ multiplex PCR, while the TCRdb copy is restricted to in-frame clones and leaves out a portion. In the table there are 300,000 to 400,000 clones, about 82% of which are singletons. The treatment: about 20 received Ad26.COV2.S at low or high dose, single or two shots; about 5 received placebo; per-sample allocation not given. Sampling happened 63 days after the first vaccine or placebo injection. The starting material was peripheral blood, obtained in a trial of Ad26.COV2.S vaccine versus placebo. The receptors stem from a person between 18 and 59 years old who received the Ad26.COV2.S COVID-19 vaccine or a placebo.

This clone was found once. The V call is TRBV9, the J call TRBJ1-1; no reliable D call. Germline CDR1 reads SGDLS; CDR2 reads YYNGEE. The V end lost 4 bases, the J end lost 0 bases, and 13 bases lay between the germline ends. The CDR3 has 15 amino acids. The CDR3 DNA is TGTGCCAGCAGCACCAGCAGCTTCTTGAACACTGAAGCTTTCTTT. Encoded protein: CASSTSSFLNTEAFF.

CDR3 bases: TGTGCCAGCAGCCCCTCGGTGGAAGAGACCCAGTACTTC. Protein product: CASSPSVEETQYF. The chain recombines TRBV7-9 with TRBJ2-5; D is ambiguous. V was cut by 5 bases and J by 3 bases, with 10 bases left in between. Germline CDR1 SEHNR, CDR2 FQNEAQ (reference sequence). This CDR3 is 13 amino acids long.

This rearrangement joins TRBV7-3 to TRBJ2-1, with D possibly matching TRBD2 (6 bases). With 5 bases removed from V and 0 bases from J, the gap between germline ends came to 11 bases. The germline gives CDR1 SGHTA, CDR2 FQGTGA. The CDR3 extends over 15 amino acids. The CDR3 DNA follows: TGTGCCAGCAGCCCGGGGGTAGCCTCCTACAATGAGCAGTTCTTC. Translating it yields CASSPGVASYNEQFF.

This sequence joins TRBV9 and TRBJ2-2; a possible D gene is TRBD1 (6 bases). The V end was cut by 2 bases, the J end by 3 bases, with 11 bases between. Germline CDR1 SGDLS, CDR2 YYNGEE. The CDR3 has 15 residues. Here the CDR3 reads CASSVGAADTGELFF. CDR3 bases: TGTGCCAGCAGCGTGGGGGCAGCGGACACCGGGGAGCTGTTTTTT.

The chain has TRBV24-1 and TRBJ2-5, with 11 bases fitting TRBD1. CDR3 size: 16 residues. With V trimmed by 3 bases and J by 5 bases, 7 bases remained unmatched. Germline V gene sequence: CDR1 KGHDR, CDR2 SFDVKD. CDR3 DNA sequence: TGTGCCACCAGTGATCCCGGACAGGGGGCGGGTGAGACCCAGTACTTC. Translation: CATSDPGQGAGETQYF.

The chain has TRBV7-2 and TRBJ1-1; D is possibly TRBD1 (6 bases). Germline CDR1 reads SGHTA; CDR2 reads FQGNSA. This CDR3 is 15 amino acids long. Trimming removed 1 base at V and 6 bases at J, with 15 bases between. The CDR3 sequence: CASSLEGRGVAEAFF. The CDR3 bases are TGTGCCAGCAGCTTAGAAGGCAGGGGAGTCGCTGAAGCTTTCTTT.

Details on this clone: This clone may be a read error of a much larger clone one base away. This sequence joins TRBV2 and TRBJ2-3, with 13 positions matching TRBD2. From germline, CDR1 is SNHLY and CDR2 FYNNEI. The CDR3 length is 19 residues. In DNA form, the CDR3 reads TGTACCAGCAGTGAGGCACTAGCGGGGGGGTTCTCTAGCACAGATACGCAGTATTTT. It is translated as CTSSEALAGGFSSTDTQYF.

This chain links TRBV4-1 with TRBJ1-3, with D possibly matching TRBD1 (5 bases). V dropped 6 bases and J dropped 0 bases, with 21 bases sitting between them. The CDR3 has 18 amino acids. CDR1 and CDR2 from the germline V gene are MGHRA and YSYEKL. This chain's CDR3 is CASSLKDWTTPSGNTIYF. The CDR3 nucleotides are TGCGCCAGCAGTCTAAAAGATTGGACAACTCCCTCTGGAAACACCATATATTTT.

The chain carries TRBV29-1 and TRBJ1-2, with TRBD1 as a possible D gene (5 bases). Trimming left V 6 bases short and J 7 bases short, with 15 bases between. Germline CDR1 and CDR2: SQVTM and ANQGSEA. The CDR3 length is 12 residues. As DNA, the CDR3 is TGCAGCGTCTTACAAGGGGATAGTGGCTACACCTTC. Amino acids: CSVLQGDSGYTF.

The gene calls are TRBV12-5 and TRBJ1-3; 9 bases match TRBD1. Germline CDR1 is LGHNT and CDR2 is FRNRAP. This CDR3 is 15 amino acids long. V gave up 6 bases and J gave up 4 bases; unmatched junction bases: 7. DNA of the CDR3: TGTGCTAGTGGGTGGGACAGGGAAAAAGGAAACACCATATATTTT. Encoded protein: CASGWDREKGNTIYF.

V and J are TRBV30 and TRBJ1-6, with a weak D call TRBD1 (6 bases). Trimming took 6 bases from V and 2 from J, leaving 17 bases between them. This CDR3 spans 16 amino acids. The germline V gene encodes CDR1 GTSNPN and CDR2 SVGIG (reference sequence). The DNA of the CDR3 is TGTGCCTGCAAAACTCAGGGGATCGCCTATAATTCACCCCTCCACTTT. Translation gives CACKTQGIAYNSPLHF.

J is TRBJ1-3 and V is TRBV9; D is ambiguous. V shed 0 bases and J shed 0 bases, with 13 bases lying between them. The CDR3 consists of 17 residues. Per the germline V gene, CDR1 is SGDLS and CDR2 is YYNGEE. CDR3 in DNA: TGTGCCAGCAGCGTAGATTCTCGGAGTGACTCTGGAAACACCATATATTTT. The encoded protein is CASSVDSRSDSGNTIYF.

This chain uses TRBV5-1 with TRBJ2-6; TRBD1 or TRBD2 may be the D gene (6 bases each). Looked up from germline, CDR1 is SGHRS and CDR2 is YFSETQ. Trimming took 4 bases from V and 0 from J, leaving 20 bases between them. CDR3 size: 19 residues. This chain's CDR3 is CASSVLGGTGVSGANVLTF. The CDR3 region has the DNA TGCGCCAGCAGCGTCCTAGGGGGGACGGGTGTCTCTGGGGCCAACGTCCTGACTTTC.

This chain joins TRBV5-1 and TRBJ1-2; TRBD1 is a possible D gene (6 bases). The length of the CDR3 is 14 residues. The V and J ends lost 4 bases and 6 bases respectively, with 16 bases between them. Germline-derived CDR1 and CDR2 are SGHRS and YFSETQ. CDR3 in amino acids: CASSLLATGDGYTF. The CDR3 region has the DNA TGCGCCAGCAGCCTACTGGCGACAGGCGATGGCTACACCTTC.

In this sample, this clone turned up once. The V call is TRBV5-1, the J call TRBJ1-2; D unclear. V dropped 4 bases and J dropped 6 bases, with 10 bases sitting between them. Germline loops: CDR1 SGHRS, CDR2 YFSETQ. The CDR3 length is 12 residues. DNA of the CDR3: TGCGCCAGCAGCCGGGATAAGGATGGCTACACCTTC. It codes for CASSRDKDGYTF.

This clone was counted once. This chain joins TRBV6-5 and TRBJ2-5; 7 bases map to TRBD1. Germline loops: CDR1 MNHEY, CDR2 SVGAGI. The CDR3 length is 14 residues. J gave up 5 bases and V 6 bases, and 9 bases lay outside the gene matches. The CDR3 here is CASSRQGGWETQYF. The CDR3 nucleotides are TGTGCCAGCAGCAGACAGGGCGGTTGGGAGACCCAGTACTTC.

The CDR3 nucleotides read TGTGCCAGCAGCCCCGGACAGTTTAATGAAAAACTGTTTTTT. Encoded protein: CASSPGQFNEKLFF. V is TRBV7-6 and J is TRBJ1-4; possible D gene TRBD1, 6 bases. The germline gives CDR1 SGHVS, CDR2 FNYEAQ. CDR3 length: 14 residues. V was clipped by 5 bases and J by 4 bases, with 11 bases between them.

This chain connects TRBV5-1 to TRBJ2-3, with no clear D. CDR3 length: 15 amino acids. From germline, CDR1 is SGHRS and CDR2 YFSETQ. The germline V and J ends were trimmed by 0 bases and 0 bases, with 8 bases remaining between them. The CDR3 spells CASSLEGPSTDTQYF. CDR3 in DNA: TGCGCCAGCAGCTTGGAAGGACCCAGCACAGATACGCAGTATTTT.